Below are 13 T cell receptor beta chains sequenced from a single sample in a study of molecular identifiers for immune sequencing clone quantification. TCRdb independently ran MiXCR on the PCR reads; one entry per CDR3 protein. The sample has about half a million distinct CDR3 sequences, roughly 26% seen once; the top ten hold around 0.8%. Sequenced input: naive CD8+ T cells from blood, with Jurkat cell RNA spiked in. Noted subset: FACS-sorted CD8+CD4-CCR7+CD45RA+ naive T cells. The source is a human donor in good health. Some libraries in this study had Jurkat cell RNA spiked in.

This sequence joins TRBV7-9 and TRBJ2-5; perhaps TRBD1 as D (5 bases). The CDR3 has 13 residues. The ends were cut back, 6 bases at V and 2 bases at J, with 10 bases in the middle. CDR1 is SEHNR, CDR2 FQNEAQ, per germline (reference sequence). The DNA of the CDR3 is TGTGCCAGCAGGCCGGACAATCAAGAGACCCAGTACTTC. This encodes CASRPDNQETQYF.

CDR3 amino acids: CSARRTTTDTQYF. The CDR3 bases are TGCAGTGCTAGACGGACTACCACAGATACGCAGTATTTT. This chain connects TRBV20-1 to TRBJ2-3; D might be TRBD2 (6 bases). V lost 2 bases, J lost 2 bases, and 8 bases lay in between. Germline CDR1 is DFQATT and CDR2 is SNEGSKA (reference sequence). The CDR3 is 13 amino acids.

On this clonotype: A read error may explain this, as a much larger clone is one base away. Here the CDR3 reads CASSPLPGEEEPQYF. For the CDR3, the DNA is TGCGCCAGCAGCCCCCTCCCGGGGGAGGAAGAGCCCCAGTACTTC. The chain joins TRBV5-1 to TRBJ2-5, with D possibly being TRBD2 (6 bases). Per germline, CDR1 SGHRS and CDR2 YFSETQ. This CDR3 comprises 15 residues.

This clonotype has more than one count but fewer than ten. The V call is TRBV4-1, the J call TRBJ2-7, with 8 bases lining up with TRBD1. This CDR3 is 15 amino acids long. The germline gives CDR1 MGHRA, CDR2 YSYEKL. The V gene end was trimmed by 0 bases and the J gene end by 3 bases; junction bases not matched to a gene: 4. CDR3 residues: CASSQEQTGVYEQYF. The CDR3 DNA reads TGCGCCAGCAGCCAAGAACAGACAGGGGTCTACGAGCAGTACTTC.

This clonotype was seen ten or more times. J is TRBJ1-1 and V is TRBV28; D gene uncertain. This CDR3 is 12 amino acids long. V lost 9 bases, J lost 6 bases, and 14 bases lay in between. The germline CDR1 and CDR2 sequences are MDHEN and SYDVKM. This CDR3 reads CASRMSSPEAFF. In DNA, the CDR3 is TGTGCCAGTCGTATGAGCAGCCCTGAAGCTTTCTTT.

At least ten counts were recorded for this clonotype. V and J are TRBV30 and TRBJ2-1, with 9 nucleotides matching TRBD1. V was clipped by 8 bases and J by 10 bases; unmatched bases: 6. The length of the CDR3 is 11 residues. The germline V gene has CDR1 GTSNPN and CDR2 SVGIG (reference sequence). The CDR3 DNA is TGTGCCGGGGGACAGGGAGGCGAGCAGTTCTTC. This translates into CAGGQGGEQFF.

To note about this clonotype: This likely comes from a read error, as the CDR3 has no conserved phenylalanine or tryptophan at its end. The chain combines TRBV5-3 with TRBJ1-2; TRBD1 matches at 8 bases. TRBV5-3 carries the ORF label, with uncertain function. This CDR3 is built from 16 residues. Losses at the gene ends were 8 bases for V and 8 bases for J; bases not matched to a gene: 20. DNA of the CDR3: TGTGCCAGCAGCACCGGGACAGGATCCTCTATTTTGGGCTACACCATC. Residues: CASSTGTGSSILGYTI.

The chain couples TRBV7-9 to TRBJ2-7; 7 bases match TRBD1. The trim removed 2 bases at V and 6 bases at J, leaving 4 bases unmatched. Germline assignment: CDR1 SEHNR and CDR2 FQNEAQ (reference sequence). CDR3 length: 13 amino acids. DNA for the CDR3: TGTGCCAGCAGCTTACACACAGGGGTCGAGCAGTACTTC. Residues: CASSLHTGVEQYF.

This clonotype was picked up a small number of times. This chain connects TRBV4-1 to TRBJ1-4, with 9 positions matching TRBD1. Looked up from germline, CDR1 is MGHRA and CDR2 is YSYEKL. The CDR3 has 15 amino acids. V lost 2 bases to trimming and J lost 6 bases; unmatched junction nucleotides: 4. The CDR3 is CASSQPRDRDEKLFF. The CDR3 DNA is TGCGCCAGCAGCCAACCCCGGGACAGGGATGAAAAACTGTTTTTT.

This clonotype was observed at least ten times. This chain links TRBV27 with TRBJ1-1; D gene uncertain. The germline V gene encodes CDR1 MNHEY and CDR2 SMNVEV (reference sequence). V shed 3 bases and J shed 4 bases, with 18 bases lying between them. This CDR3 has 16 residues. The CDR3 nucleotides read TGTGCCAGCAGTTTGCACAGACTAGGTGCGGCCACTGAAGCTTTCTTT. As protein: CASSLHRLGAATEAFF.

This clonotype has more than one count but fewer than ten. This chain uses TRBV27 with TRBJ2-7, with TRBD1 matching over 8 bases. The CDR3 totals 16 residues. V lost 6 bases to trimming and J lost 2 bases; unmatched junction nucleotides: 12. Per the germline V gene, CDR1 is MNHEY and CDR2 is SMNVEV (reference sequence). The DNA for the CDR3 is TGTGCCAGCAGCCGGACAGGGCCCGGGGGTGCCTACGAGCAGTACTTC. Translated: CASSRTGPGGAYEQYF.

This clonotype has more than one count but fewer than ten. The chain employs TRBV9 and TRBJ1-2; 11 nucleotides line up with TRBD1. Losses at the gene ends were 4 bases for V and 4 bases for J; bases not matched to a gene: 9. CDR1 and CDR2 from the germline V gene are SGDLS and YYNGEE. This CDR3 is 16 amino acids long. The CDR3 sequence: CASSRTGGPSVYGYTF. The CDR3 DNA is TGTGCCAGCAGCAGGACAGGGGGCCCCTCTGTCTATGGCTACACCTTC.

V and J are TRBV18 and TRBJ2-3, with D unclear. The CDR3 is made up of 15 amino acids. The germline gives CDR1 KGHSH, CDR2 LQKENI. The V gene lost 3 bases and the J gene lost 2 bases, with 12 bases spanning the gap. In DNA form, the CDR3 reads TGTGCCAGCTCACCTGACTGGCAGGTCACAGATACGCAGTATTTT. This sequence encodes CASSPDWQVTDTQYF.